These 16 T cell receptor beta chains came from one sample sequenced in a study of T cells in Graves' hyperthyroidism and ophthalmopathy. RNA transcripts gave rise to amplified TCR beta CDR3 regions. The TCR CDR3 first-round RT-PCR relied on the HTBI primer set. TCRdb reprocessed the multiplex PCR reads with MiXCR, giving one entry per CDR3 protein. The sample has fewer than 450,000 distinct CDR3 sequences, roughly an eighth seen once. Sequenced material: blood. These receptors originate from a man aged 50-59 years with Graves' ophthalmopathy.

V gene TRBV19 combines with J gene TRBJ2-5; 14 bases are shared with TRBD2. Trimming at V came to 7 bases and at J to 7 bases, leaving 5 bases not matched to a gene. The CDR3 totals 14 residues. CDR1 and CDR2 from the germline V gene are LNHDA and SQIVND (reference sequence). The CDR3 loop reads CASTGTSGSWTQYF. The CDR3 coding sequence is TGTGCCAGTACCGGGACTAGCGGGAGCTGGACCCAGTACTTC.

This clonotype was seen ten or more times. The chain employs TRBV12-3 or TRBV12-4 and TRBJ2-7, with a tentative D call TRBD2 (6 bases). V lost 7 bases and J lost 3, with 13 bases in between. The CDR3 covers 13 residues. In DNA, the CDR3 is TGTGCCAGCACCCGGGGGAGTGTCTACGAGCAGTACTTC. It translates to CASTRGSVYEQYF.

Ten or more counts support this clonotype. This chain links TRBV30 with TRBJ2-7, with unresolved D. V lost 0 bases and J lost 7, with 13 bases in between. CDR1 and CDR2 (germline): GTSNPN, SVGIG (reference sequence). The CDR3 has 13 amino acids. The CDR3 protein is CAWSVQSTGEQYF. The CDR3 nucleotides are TGTGCCTGGAGTGTACAGTCTACCGGAGAGCAGTACTTC.

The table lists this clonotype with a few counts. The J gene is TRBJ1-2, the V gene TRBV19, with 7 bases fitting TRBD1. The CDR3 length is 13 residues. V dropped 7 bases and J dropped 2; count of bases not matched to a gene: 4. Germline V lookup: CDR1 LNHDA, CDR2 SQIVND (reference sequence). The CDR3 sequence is CASNEGQNYGYTF. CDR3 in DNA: TGTGCCAGTAACGAGGGACAGAACTATGGCTACACCTTC.

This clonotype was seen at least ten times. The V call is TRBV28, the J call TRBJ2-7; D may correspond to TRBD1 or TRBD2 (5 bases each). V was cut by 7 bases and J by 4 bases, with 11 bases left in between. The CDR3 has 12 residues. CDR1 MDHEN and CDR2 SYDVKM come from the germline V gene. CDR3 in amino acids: CASTMGPYEQYF. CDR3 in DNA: TGTGCCAGCACCATGGGACCTTACGAGCAGTACTTC.

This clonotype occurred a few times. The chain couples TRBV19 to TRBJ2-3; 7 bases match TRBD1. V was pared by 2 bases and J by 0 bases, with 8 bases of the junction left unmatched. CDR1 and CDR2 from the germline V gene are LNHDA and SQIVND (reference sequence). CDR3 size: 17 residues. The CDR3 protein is CASSIRGLGTSTDTQYF. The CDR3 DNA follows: TGTGCCAGTAGTATAAGGGGGCTCGGGACCAGCACAGATACGCAGTATTTT.

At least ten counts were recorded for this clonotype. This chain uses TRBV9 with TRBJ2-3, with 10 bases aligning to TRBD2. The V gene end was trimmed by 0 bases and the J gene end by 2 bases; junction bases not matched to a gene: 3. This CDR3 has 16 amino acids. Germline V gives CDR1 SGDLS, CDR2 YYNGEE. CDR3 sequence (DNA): TGTGCCAGCAGCGTAGGGACTAGCGGAGCCACAGATACGCAGTATTTT. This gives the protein CASSVGTSGATDTQYF.

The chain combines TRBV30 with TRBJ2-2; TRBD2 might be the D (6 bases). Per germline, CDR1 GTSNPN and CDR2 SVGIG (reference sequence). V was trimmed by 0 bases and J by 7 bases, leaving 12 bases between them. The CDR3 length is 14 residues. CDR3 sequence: CAWSVGGVGGELFF. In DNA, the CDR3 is TGTGCCTGGAGTGTCGGGGGAGTGGGCGGGGAGCTGTTTTTT.

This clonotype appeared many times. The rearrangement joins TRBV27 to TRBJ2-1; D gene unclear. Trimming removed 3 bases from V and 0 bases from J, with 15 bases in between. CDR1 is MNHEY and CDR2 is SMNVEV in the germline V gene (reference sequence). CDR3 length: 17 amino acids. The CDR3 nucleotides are TGTGCCAGCAGTTTCACCATCCCTTTAGGCTCCTACAATGAGCAGTTCTTC. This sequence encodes CASSFTIPLGSYNEQFF.

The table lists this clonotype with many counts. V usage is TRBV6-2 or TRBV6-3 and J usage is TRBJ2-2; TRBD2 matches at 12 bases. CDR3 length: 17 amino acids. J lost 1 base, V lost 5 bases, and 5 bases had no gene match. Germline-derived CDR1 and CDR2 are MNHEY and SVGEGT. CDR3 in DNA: TGTGCCAGCAGTCCTAGGACTAGCGGGGTGAACACCGGGGAGCTGTTTTTT. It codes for CASSPRTSGVNTGELFF.

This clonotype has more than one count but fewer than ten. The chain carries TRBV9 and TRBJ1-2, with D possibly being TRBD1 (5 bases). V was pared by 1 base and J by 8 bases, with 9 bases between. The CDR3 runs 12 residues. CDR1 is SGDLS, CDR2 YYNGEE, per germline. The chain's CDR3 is CASSVLGHGYTF. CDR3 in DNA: TGTGCCAGCAGCGTACTAGGACACGGCTACACCTTC.

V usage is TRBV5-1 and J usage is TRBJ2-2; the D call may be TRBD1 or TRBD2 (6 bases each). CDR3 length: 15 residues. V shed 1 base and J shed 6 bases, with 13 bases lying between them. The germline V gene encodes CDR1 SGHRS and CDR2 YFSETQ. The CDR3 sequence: CASSLRWGAAGELFF. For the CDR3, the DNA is TGCGCCAGCAGCTTGAGATGGGGGGCTGCCGGGGAGCTGTTTTTT.

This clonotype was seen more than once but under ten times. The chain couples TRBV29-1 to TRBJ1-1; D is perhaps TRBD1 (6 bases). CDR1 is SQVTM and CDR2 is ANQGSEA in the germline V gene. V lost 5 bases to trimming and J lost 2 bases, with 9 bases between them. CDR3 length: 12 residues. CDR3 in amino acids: CSVYRDNTEAFF. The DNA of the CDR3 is TGCAGCGTTTACAGGGATAACACTGAAGCTTTCTTT.

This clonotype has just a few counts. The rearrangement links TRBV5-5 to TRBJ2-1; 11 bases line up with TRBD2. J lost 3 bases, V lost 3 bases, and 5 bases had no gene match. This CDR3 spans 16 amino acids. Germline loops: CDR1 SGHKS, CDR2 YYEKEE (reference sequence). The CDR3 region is CASSSVAGGSYNEQFF. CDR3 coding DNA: TGTGCCAGCAGCTCGGTAGCGGGAGGGAGCTACAATGAGCAGTTCTTC.

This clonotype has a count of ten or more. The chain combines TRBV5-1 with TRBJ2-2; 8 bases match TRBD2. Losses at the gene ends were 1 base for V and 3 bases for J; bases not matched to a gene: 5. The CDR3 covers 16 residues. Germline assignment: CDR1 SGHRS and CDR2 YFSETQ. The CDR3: CASSLYSGGHTGELFF. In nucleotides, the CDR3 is TGCGCCAGCAGCTTGTATTCGGGAGGGCACACCGGGGAGCTGTTTTTT.

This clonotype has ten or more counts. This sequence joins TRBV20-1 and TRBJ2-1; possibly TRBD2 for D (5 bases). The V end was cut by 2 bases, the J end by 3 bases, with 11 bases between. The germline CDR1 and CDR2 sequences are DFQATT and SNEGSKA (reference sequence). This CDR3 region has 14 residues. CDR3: CSARNGENYNEQFF. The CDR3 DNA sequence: TGCAGTGCTAGAAACGGGGAGAACTACAATGAGCAGTTCTTC.